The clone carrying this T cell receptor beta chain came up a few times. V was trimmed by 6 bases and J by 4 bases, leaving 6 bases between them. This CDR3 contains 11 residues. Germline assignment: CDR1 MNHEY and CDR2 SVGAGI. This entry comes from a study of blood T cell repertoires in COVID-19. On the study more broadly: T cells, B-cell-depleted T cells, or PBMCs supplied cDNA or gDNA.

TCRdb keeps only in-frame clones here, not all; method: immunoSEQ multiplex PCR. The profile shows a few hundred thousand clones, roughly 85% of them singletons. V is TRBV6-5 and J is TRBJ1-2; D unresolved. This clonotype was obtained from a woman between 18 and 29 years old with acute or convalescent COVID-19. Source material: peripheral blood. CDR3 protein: CASSSSYGYTF. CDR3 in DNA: TGTGCCAGCAGCAGTTCCTATGGCTACACCTTC.